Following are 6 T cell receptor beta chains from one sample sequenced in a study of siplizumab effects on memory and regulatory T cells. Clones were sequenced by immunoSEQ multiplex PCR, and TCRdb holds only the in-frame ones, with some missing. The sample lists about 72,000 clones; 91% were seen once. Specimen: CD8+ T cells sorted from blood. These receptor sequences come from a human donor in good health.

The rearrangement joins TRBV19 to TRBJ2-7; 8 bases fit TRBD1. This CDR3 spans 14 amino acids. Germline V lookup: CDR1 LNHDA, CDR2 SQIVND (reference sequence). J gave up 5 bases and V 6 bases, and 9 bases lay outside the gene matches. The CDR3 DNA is TGTGCCAGTAGCCTCCAGGGGGCGGTCCACGAGCAGTACTTC. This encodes CASSLQGAVHEQYF.

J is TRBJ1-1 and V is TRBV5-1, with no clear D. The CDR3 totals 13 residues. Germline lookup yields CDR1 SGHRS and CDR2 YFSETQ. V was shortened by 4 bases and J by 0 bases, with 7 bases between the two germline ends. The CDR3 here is CASSERMNTEAFF. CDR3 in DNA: TGCGCCAGCAGCGAACGGATGAACACTGAAGCTTTCTTT.

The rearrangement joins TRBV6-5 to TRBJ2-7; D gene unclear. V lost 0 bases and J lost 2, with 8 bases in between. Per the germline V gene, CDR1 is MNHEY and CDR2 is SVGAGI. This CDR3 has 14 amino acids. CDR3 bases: TGTGCCAGCAGTTACTCGACGGATACCTACGAGCAGTACTTC. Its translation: CASSYSTDTYEQYF.

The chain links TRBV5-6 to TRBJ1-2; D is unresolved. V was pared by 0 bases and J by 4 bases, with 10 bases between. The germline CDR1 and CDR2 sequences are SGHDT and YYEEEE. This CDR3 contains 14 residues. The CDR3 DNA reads TGTGCCAGCAGCTTGGAGGGTTTAGGCTATGGCTACACCTTC. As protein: CASSLEGLGYGYTF.

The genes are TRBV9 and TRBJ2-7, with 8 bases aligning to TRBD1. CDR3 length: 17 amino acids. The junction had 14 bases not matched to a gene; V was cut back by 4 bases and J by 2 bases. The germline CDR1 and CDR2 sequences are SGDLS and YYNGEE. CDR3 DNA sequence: TGTGCCAGCAGCCAGAATCCCCGGACAGGGTTCACCTACGAGCAGTACTTC. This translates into CASSQNPRTGFTYEQYF.

CDR3 loop: CASSEFFGATDTQYF. CDR3 in DNA: TGTGCCAGCAGTGAATTTTTTGGCGCGACAGATACGCAGTATTTT. The V and J genes are TRBV6-1 and TRBJ2-3; no firm D call. Germline V CDR1 and CDR2: MNHNS, SASEGT. The CDR3 totals 15 residues. Between the trimmed V and J ends, which lost 2 bases and 3 bases, there was a span of 12 bases.